This is a list of T cell receptor beta chains from one sample in a study of blood T cell repertoires in COVID-19. Data came from immunoSEQ multiplex PCR; TCRdb stores just in-frame clones and leaves some out. The top ten clones hold 0.95% to 1.5% of a sample with about 82,000 clones, 85% to 90% of them seen once. The source material was PBMCs or T cells enriched from blood (not recorded which). Receptors originate from a woman aged 50 to 65 with acute COVID-19. CDR3s include the opening cysteine and the closing phenylalanine or tryptophan. Each record gives: D gene, V gene, CDR3 protein. A D gene is named only where the DNA matches it firmly.

>NA|TRBV5-6
CASSSGQYNEKLFF
>TRBD2|TRBV18
CASSPPREGRSTDTQYF
>NA|TRBV7-6
CASLPLGGLGEKLFF
>TRBD2|TRBV30
CAWSPQSGRAETQYF
>NA|TRBV5-1
CASNPKWEVDTGELFF
>TRBD2|TRBV6-1
CASSELSGKSYEQYF
>TRBD1|TRBV10-3
CAISPTGEDNSPLHF
>NA|TRBV4-1
CASSQDWTANSGNTIYF
>TRBD2|TRBV19
CASSTGLAGGTYEQYF
>NA|TRBV5-1
CASSLGQLGSNEKLFF
>NA|TRBV5-1
CASSLDPSTDTQYF
>NA|TRBV28
CASSLSGGGGYTF
>TRBD1|TRBV7-9
CASSLARTGASYEQYF
>TRBD1|TRBV11-3
CASSLVGQGNTGELFF
>TRBD2|TRBV7-2
CASSLWGTSGREQYF
>TRBD1|TRBV12-5
CASGLPRQGAITEAFF
>TRBD2|TRBV7-2
CASSFRTSGIGTYEQYF
>NA|TRBV5-4
CASSSIRTDNEQFF
>NA|TRBV29-1
CSGTRGSNEQFF
>NA|TRBV7-9
CASSSGNLNEAFF
>TRBD1|TRBV5-1
CASSSTQGGNEKLFF
>TRBD1|TRBV18
CASSPGLGQLRSGANVLTF
>NA|TRBV5-5
CASSFLGSGVSEQYF
>TRBD1|TRBV27
CASSQRTGRNTEAFF
>NA|TRBV7-8
CASSLARVPNYGYTF
>TRBD1|TRBV18
CASSTRTGGEDEQYF
>TRBD2|TRBV29-1
CSVVSVTSVDEQFF
>NA|TRBV18
CASSPETGTYEQYF
>TRBD1|TRBV19
CASSIDTGTGGRNYNEQFF
>TRBD1|TRBV6-1
CASSEYRGGGQPQHF
>TRBD2|TRBV4-2
CASSQSLTSGTPSTDTQYF